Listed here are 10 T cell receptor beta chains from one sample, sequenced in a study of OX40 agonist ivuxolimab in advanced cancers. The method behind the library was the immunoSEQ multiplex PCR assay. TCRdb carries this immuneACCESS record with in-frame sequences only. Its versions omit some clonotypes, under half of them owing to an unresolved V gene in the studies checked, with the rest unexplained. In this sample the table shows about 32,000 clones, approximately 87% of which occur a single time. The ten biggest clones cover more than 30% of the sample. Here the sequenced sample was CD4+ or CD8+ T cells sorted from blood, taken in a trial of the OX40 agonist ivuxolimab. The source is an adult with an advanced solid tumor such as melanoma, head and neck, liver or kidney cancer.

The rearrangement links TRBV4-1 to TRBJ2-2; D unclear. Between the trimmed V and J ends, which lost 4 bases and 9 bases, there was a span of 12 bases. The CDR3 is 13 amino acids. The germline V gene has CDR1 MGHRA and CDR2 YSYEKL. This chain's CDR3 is CASSLAIGWELFF. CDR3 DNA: TGCGCCAGCAGCCTTGCTATCGGGTGGGAGCTGTTTTTT.

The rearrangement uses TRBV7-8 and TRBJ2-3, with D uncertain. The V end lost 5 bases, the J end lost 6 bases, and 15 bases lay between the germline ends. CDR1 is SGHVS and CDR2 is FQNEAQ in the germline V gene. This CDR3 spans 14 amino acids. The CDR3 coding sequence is TGTGCCAGCAGCCCTGGGATAATCTTCGATACGCAGTATTTT. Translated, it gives CASSPGIIFDTQYF.

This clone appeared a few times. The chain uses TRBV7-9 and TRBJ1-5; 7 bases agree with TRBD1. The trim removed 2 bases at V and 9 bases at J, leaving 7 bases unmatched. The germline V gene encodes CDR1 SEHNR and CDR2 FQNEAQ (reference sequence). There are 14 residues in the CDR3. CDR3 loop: CASSLRGRKAPQHF. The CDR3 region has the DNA TGTGCCAGCAGCTTAAGGGGGCGAAAGGCGCCCCAGCATTTT.

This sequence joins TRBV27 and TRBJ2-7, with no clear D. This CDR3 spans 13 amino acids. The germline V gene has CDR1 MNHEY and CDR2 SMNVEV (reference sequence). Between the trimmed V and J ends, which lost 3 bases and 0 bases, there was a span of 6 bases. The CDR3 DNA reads TGTGCCAGCAGTTTCTTGGTCTCCTACGAGCAGTACTTC. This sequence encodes CASSFLVSYEQYF.

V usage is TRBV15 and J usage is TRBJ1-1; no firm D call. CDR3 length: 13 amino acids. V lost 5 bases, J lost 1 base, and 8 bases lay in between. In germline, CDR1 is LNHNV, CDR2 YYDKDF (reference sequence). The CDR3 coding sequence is TGTGCCACCAGCGAAGGGAGGAACACTGAAGCTTTCTTT. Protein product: CATSEGRNTEAFF.

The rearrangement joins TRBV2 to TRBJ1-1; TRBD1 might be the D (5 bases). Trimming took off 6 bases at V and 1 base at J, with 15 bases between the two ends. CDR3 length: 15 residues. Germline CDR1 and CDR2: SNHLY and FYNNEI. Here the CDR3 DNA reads TGTGCCAGCAGGGGCCCCCGGGACGGGAACACTGAAGCTTTCTTT. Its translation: CASRGPRDGNTEAFF.

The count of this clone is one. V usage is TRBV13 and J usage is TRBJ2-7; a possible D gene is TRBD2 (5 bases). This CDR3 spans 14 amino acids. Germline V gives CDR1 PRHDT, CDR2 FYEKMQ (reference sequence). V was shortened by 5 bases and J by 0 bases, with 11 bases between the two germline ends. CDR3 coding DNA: TGTGCCAGCAGCCGAGCGGTTTTCTCCTACGAGCAGTACTTC. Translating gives CASSRAVFSYEQYF.

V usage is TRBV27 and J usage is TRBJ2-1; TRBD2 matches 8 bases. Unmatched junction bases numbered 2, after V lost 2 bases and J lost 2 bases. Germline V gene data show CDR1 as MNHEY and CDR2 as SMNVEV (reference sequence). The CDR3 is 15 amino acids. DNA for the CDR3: TGTGCCAGCAGTTTAAAAGCGGGGGCCTACAATGAGCAGTTCTTC. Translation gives CASSLKAGAYNEQFF.

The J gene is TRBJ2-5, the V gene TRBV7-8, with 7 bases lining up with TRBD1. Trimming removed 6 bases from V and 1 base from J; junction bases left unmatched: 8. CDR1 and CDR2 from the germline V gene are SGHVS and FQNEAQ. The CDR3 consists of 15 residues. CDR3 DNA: TGTGCCAGCAGACGCCAACAGGGGCGCCAAGAGACCCAGTACTTC. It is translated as CASRRQQGRQETQYF.

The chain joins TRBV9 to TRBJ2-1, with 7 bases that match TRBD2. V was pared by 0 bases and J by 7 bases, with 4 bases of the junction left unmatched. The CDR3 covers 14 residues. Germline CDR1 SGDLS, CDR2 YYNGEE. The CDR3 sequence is CASSVVRGGNEQFF. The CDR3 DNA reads TGTGCCAGCAGCGTAGTACGGGGAGGGAATGAGCAGTTCTTC.